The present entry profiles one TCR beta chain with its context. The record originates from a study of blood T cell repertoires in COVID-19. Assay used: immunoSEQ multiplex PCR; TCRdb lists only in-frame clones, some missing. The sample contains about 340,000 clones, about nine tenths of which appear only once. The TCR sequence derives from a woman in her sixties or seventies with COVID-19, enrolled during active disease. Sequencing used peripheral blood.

The CDR3 sequence is CASKWGDTEAFF. The CDR3 nucleotides are TGTGCCAGTAAATGGGGGGACACTGAAGCTTTCTTT. The rearrangement uses TRBV19 and TRBJ1-1, with a tentative D call TRBD1 (5 bases). V was clipped by 7 bases and J by 3 bases, with 9 bases between them. The CDR3 extends over 12 amino acids. The germline gives CDR1 LNHDA, CDR2 SQIVND (reference sequence).